A single sample gave rise to the 20 T cell receptor beta chains below, sequenced in a study of cytomegalovirus exposure and HLA in healthy donors (TCRdb year 2017). The library was built by means of the immunoSEQ multiplex PCR assay. For the multiplex PCR, a mixture combining 60 forward primers for TCR Vbeta segments and 13 reverse primers for TCR Jbeta segments was used. The immuneACCESS repertoire file appears here via TCRdb, limited to in-frame rearrangements. These files lack a portion of the clones; in checked studies, under half of the deficit traces to unresolved V genes, and the cause of the others is not known. The table for this sample lists roughly 150,000 clones; roughly 80% of them were counted only once. In total, the top ten clones hold 2% to 3% of the sample. Sequenced material: PBMCs. These receptors came from a female donor in good health and CMV-seronegative.

The chain employs TRBV18 and TRBJ2-7; 7 bases map to TRBD1. Losses at the gene ends were 0 bases for V and 5 bases for J; bases not matched to a gene: 7. The CDR3 runs 15 residues. Germline V CDR1 and CDR2: KGHSH, LQKENI. CDR3 region: CASSPPPGGSDEQYF. CDR3 DNA: TGTGCCAGCTCACCACCCCCAGGGGGAAGCGACGAGCAGTACTTC.

The genes are TRBV30 and TRBJ2-5, with D maybe TRBD1 (5 bases). This CDR3 has 17 residues. V was pared by 0 bases and J by 5 bases, with 22 bases between. Germline values: CDR1 GTSNPN, CDR2 SVGIG (reference sequence). CDR3 region: CAWSVAGYNSIAETQYF. CDR3 in DNA: TGTGCCTGGAGTGTGGCAGGGTATAATTCGATTGCGGAGACCCAGTACTTC.

The chain employs TRBV28 and TRBJ2-2; possible D gene TRBD1, 5 bases. The germline CDR1 and CDR2 sequences are MDHEN and SYDVKM. CDR3 size: 18 residues. Between the trimmed V and J ends, which lost 11 bases and 1 base, there was a span of 26 bases. The CDR3 protein is CAGTPLNGANGNTGELFF. CDR3 sequence (DNA): TGTGCCGGCACCCCTCTTAATGGGGCCAACGGGAACACCGGGGAGCTGTTTTTT.

This sequence joins TRBV7-3 and TRBJ2-1, with 8 bases identical to TRBD1. Per germline, CDR1 SGHTA and CDR2 FQGTGA. The ends lost 2 bases at V and 8 bases at J; junction bases unmatched: 5. The CDR3 has 14 residues. CDR3 in DNA: TGTGCCAGCAGCTTAGGACAGGGTGTCGATGAGCAGTTCTTC. Protein sequence: CASSLGQGVDEQFF.

The V call is TRBV25-1, the J call TRBJ1-5, with D unclear. Germline V CDR1 and CDR2: MGHDK, SYGVNS. Deletions cut 3 bases from V and 3 bases from J, with 9 bases between. The length of the CDR3 is 14 residues. Here the CDR3 DNA reads TGTGCCAGCAGTGAGGTGGGCCCCAATCAGCCCCAGCATTTT. This translates into CASSEVGPNQPQHF.

The chain is built from TRBV29-1 and TRBJ2-2; 8 positions match TRBD1. V was clipped by 7 bases and J by 6 bases; unmatched bases: 4. Germline CDR1 SQVTM, CDR2 ANQGSEA. The CDR3 is 12 residues long. CDR3 nucleotide sequence: TGCAGCGCCGACAGGGGACCCGGGGAGCTGTTTTTT. It is translated as CSADRGPGELFF.

The chain employs TRBV9 and TRBJ2-7; D may be TRBD1 (5 bases). Per the germline V gene, CDR1 is SGDLS and CDR2 is YYNGEE. The CDR3 spans 13 residues. Trimming left V 0 bases short and J 2 bases short, with 6 bases between. The CDR3: CASSVGQPYEQYF. The CDR3 DNA reads as TGTGCCAGCAGCGTAGGACAGCCCTACGAGCAGTACTTC. Supplemented by reference TRBV9 and TRBJ2-7, the full variable domain reads DSGVTQTPKHLITATGQRVTLRCSPRSGDLSVYWYQQSLDQGLQFLIQYYNGEERAKGNILERFSAQQFPDLHSELNLSSLELGDSALYFCASSVGQPYEQYFGPGTRLTVT.

The chain links TRBV7-8 to TRBJ1-6; TRBD1 might be the D (6 bases). CDR3 length: 16 residues. In germline, CDR1 is SGHVS, CDR2 FQNEAQ. Trimming removed 2 bases at V and 8 bases at J, with 16 bases between. This CDR3 reads CASSLTGTRRHSPLHF. In nucleotides, the CDR3 is TGTGCCAGCAGCTTAACCGGGACAAGGAGGCATTCACCCCTCCACTTT.

The gene calls are TRBV4-3 and TRBJ1-5, with 11 bases lining up with TRBD1. The germline gives CDR1 LGHNA, CDR2 YSLEER. The CDR3 has 17 residues. Trimming cost V 2 bases and J 4 bases; bases outside gene matches: 7. In nucleotides, the CDR3 is TGCGCCAGCAGCCAAACCCTTTGGGACAGGGGGAATCAGCCCCAGCATTTT. It yields the protein CASSQTLWDRGNQPQHF.

J is TRBJ2-5 and V is TRBV6-1; D may be TRBD1 (5 bases). The V and J ends lost 7 bases and 2 bases respectively, with 5 bases between them. The CDR3 totals 11 residues. Per the germline V gene, CDR1 is MNHNS and CDR2 is SASEGT. The CDR3, as DNA: TGTGCCAGCAAGGGGCAAGAGACCCAGTACTTC. It codes for CASKGQETQYF.

The V gene is TRBV7-2, the J gene TRBJ2-4; tentatively, D is TRBD1 (5 bases). The CDR3 loop spans 13 amino acids. Trimming shortened V by 5 bases and J by 9 bases, and 14 bases separated the two germline ends. Germline V gives CDR1 SGHTA, CDR2 FQGNSA. The CDR3 DNA reads as TGTGCCAGCAGCGCCAGGGTTGATGTCATTCAGTACTTC. Translating it yields CASSARVDVIQYF.

The chain combines TRBV5-1 with TRBJ1-4; 11 bases match TRBD1. The CDR3 length is 15 residues. Losses at the gene ends were 0 bases for V and 5 bases for J; bases not matched to a gene: 0. Germline V gene sequence: CDR1 SGHRS, CDR2 YFSETQ. CDR3 loop: CASSLGDRGNEKLFF. CDR3 coding DNA: TGCGCCAGCAGCTTGGGGGACAGGGGGAATGAAAAACTGTTTTTT.

The chain employs TRBV5-1 and TRBJ1-2; D not certain. The CDR3 extends over 14 amino acids. Germline-derived CDR1 and CDR2 are SGHRS and YFSETQ. V shed 7 bases and J shed 4 bases, with 17 bases lying between them. In nucleotides, the CDR3 is TGCGCCAGCTCCCCCGGGGAGAACGCCTATGGCTACACCTTC. Amino acids: CASSPGENAYGYTF.

The chain employs TRBV11-2 and TRBJ2-3, with 12 bases matching TRBD1. Germline loops: CDR1 SGHAT, CDR2 FQNNGV. CDR3 length equals 17 residues. Losses at the gene ends were 6 bases for V and 9 bases for J; bases not matched to a gene: 16. CDR3 DNA sequence: TGTGCCAGCAGTATGGGGACAGGGGGCGGGAGAGGTCGGACGCAGTATTTT. Its protein is CASSMGTGGGRGRTQYF.

The rearrangement joins TRBV2 to TRBJ2-7; 8 bases line up with TRBD2. CDR1 SNHLY and CDR2 FYNNEI come from the germline V gene. The CDR3 covers 13 residues. After removal of 6 bases from V and 3 bases from J, the junction contained 4 bases not matched to a gene. Here the CDR3 reads CASRTGGFYEQYF. In nucleotides, the CDR3 is TGTGCCAGCAGGACGGGGGGGTTCTACGAGCAGTACTTC.

The CDR3 loop is CASSLAPRLAGATNTGELFF. The CDR3 nucleotides read TGTGCCAGCAGCTTAGCCCCAAGACTAGCGGGGGCTACGAACACCGGGGAGCTGTTTTTT. V and J are TRBV7-6 and TRBJ2-2; 12 positions match TRBD2. This CDR3 region has 20 residues. Trimming cost V 0 bases and J 0 bases; bases outside gene matches: 8. Looked up from germline, CDR1 is SGHVS and CDR2 is FNYEAQ.

As to this clone: This specimen includes other DNA sequences encoding the same CDR3. CDR3 nucleotides: TGTGCCAGCAGTGTCGACTTGCCAGATACGCAGTATTTT. Translation: CASSVDLPDTQYF. The chain uses TRBV9 and TRBJ2-3; D uncertain. Trimming removed 5 bases from V and 4 bases from J, with 11 bases in between. In germline, CDR1 is SGDLS, CDR2 YYNGEE. The CDR3 covers 13 residues.

The V and J genes are TRBV2 and TRBJ2-7, with 8 bases lining up with TRBD1. V gave up 8 bases and J gave up 7 bases; unmatched junction bases: 13. Germline V gene data show CDR1 as SNHLY and CDR2 as FYNNEI. This CDR3 has 14 amino acids. The CDR3 spells CASCTSGTGSEQYF. In DNA, the CDR3 is TGTGCCAGCTGTACCTCCGGGACAGGCAGTGAGCAGTACTTC.

V and J are TRBV4-2 and TRBJ2-3; 14 bases map to TRBD2. With 0 bases clipped from V and 5 bases from J, the junction kept 10 bases outside the gene matches. Germline lookup yields CDR1 LGHNA and CDR2 YNFKEQ. The CDR3 length is 19 residues. DNA of the CDR3: TGTGCCAGCAGCCAAGAAAGGTTTGGACTAGCGGGAGGAGGAGATACGCAGTATTTT. Translation gives CASSQERFGLAGGGDTQYF.

The gene calls are TRBV27 and TRBJ2-7; 10 nucleotides line up with TRBD2. The CDR3 runs 18 residues. V was clipped by 7 bases and J by 3 bases; unmatched bases: 18. From germline, CDR1 is MNHEY and CDR2 SMNVEV (reference sequence). The CDR3 sequence: CASTHSPGLANKGYEQYF. The CDR3 DNA sequence: TGTGCCAGCACCCACTCCCCGGGACTAGCGAACAAGGGCTACGAGCAGTACTTC.